The 24 T cell receptor beta chains reported below all come from one sample, sequenced in a study of blood T cells in healthy people across ages. A J-beta primer mix and a sample-barcoded 5' primer were used in a second PCR of about 7 to 12 cycles. TCRdb processed the 5' RACE reads anew with MiXCR; each CDR3 protein has one entry. The profile shows approximately 800,000 distinct CDR3 sequences, about 36% of them singletons. Sequenced sample: blood. The receptors derive from a man younger than 35 in good health.

The chain joins TRBV7-6 to TRBJ2-3, with D tentatively TRBD1 (5 bases). V dropped 6 bases and J dropped 0 bases, with 10 bases sitting between them. The CDR3 covers 14 residues. Germline V gives CDR1 SGHVS, CDR2 FNYEAQ. The CDR3 here is CASSHRQSTDTQYF. DNA for the CDR3: TGTGCCAGCAGTCATAGACAGAGCACAGATACGCAGTATTTT.

As concerns this clonotype: A clone one base away is much larger, so this may be a read error. The chain uses TRBV12-3 or TRBV12-4 and TRBJ2-1; TRBD1 aligns across 9 bases. The CDR3 sequence is 15 residues long. The CDR3 nucleotides read TGTACCAGCAGCCCGGACAGGGGAACCTACAATGAGCAGTTCTTC. This encodes CTSSPDRGTYNEQFF.

The V gene is TRBV6-1, the J gene TRBJ2-3, with D perhaps matching TRBD2 (6 bases). V gave up 8 bases and J gave up 1 base, with 13 bases separating them. Germline assignment: CDR1 MNHNS and CDR2 SASEGT. The CDR3 has 14 residues. CDR3 nucleotides: TGTGCCAGCGGAGGGACTTTTCGCACAGATACGCAGTATTTT. Amino acids: CASGGTFRTDTQYF.

Comment on this clonotype: A much larger clone is a single base away; this may be a read error. This chain connects TRBV12-3 or TRBV12-4 to TRBJ1-2, with a tentative D call TRBD1 (5 bases). The CDR3 extends over 13 amino acids. The CDR3 nucleotides are TGTGCCAGCAGTTCCCCAGGGTACTATGGCTGCACCTTC. Protein product: CASSSPGYYGCTF.

This clonotype was seen a few times. The chain employs TRBV5-1 and TRBJ2-5; a possible D gene is TRBD1 (5 bases). Germline V gives CDR1 SGHRS, CDR2 YFSETQ. The CDR3 runs 16 residues. V gave up 4 bases and J gave up 11 bases, with 27 bases separating them. CDR3 residues: CASSRLGQKTYNEQYF. Written as DNA, the CDR3 is TGCGCCAGCAGCCGCTTAGGACAAAAGACCTACAATGAGCAGTACTTC.

This clonotype was counted only a few times. The V and J genes are TRBV2 and TRBJ1-4; 7 bases are a match to TRBD1. The trim removed 6 bases at V and 3 bases at J, leaving 7 bases unmatched. Germline V lookup: CDR1 SNHLY, CDR2 FYNNEI. This CDR3 spans 15 amino acids. CDR3 nucleotide sequence: TGTGCCAGCAGGGGACAGTTCTCGGCTAATGAAAAACTGTTTTTT. Its protein is CASRGQFSANEKLFF.

In its sample, this clonotype was seen a few times. The chain recombines TRBV20-1 with TRBJ2-7, with D maybe TRBD1 (5 bases). The CDR3 totals 14 residues. Germline V gene lookup returns CDR1 DFQATT and CDR2 SNEGSKA (reference sequence). Trimming took 4 bases from V and 2 from J, leaving 15 bases between them. In DNA, the CDR3 is TGCAGTGCTATTTATGCGGACAAACCCTACGAGCAGTACTTC. This gives the protein CSAIYADKPYEQYF.

This chain uses TRBV7-2 with TRBJ1-5; maybe TRBD1 (6 bases). V was clipped by 1 base and J by 4 bases, with 11 bases between them. The germline V gene has CDR1 SGHTA and CDR2 FQGNSA. The CDR3 length is 15 residues. The CDR3 sequence: CASSLGQAVNQPQHF. CDR3 nucleotide sequence: TGTGCCAGCAGCTTAGGACAGGCCGTAAATCAGCCCCAGCATTTT.

This clonotype was found once. At one of its ends the junction is not consistent with the germline gene, which may arise from a read error. The chain couples TRBV20-1 to TRBJ1-1; 7 nucleotides match TRBD1. CDR3 length: 14 amino acids. Germline V gives CDR1 DFQATT, CDR2 SNEGSKA (reference sequence). This CDR3 is CSARVVRGNAEAFF. DNA for the CDR3: TGCAGTGCTAGAGTTGTCAGGGGGAACGCTGAAGCTTTCTTT.

The chain employs TRBV3-1 and TRBJ1-4; 9 bases are shared with TRBD1. The length of the CDR3 is 16 residues. V dropped 4 bases and J dropped 7; count of bases not matched to a gene: 10. Per germline, CDR1 LGHDT and CDR2 YNNKEL (reference sequence). Written as DNA, the CDR3 is TGTGCCAGCAGCCTCCGGACAGGGGCGGGTGGTGAAAAACTGTTTTTT. This gives the protein CASSLRTGAGGEKLFF.

This clonotype was seen a few times. V is TRBV7-2 and J is TRBJ2-7; TRBD1 agrees at 10 bases. Germline trimming cut 3 bases from V and 7 bases from J; bases unmatched to any gene: 9. This CDR3 comprises 15 residues. CDR1 SGHTA and CDR2 FQGNSA come from the germline V gene. The CDR3, as DNA: TGTGCCAGCAGCTTCGGGGACAGGGGCAGGAATGAGCAGTACTTC. Residues: CASSFGDRGRNEQYF.

The chain combines TRBV5-5 with TRBJ2-2, with D possibly TRBD2 on 6 matching bases. CDR1 is SGHKS and CDR2 is YYEKEE in the germline V gene (reference sequence). CDR3 length: 15 amino acids. The V end lost 3 bases, the J end lost 2 bases, and 11 bases lay between the germline ends. CDR3 sequence: CASSSAGSNTGELFF. The CDR3 region has the DNA TGTGCCAGCAGCTCGGCGGGGAGTAACACCGGGGAGCTGTTTTTT.

About this clonotype itself: This may stem from a read error, because a much larger clone lies one nucleotide away. J is TRBJ1-2 and V is TRBV7-2; 10 nucleotides align to TRBD1. CDR1 is SGHTA and CDR2 is FQGNSA in the germline V gene. CDR3 length: 15 residues. J gave up 4 bases and V 5 bases, and 7 bases lay outside the gene matches. The CDR3 sequence: CASSPGTGVLYGYTF. In nucleotides, the CDR3 is TGTGCCAGCAGCCCCGGGACAGGGGTTCTCTATGGCTACACCTTC.

This clonotype was detected a few times. J is TRBJ2-5 and V is TRBV6-5; 9 bases align to TRBD1. The CDR3 loop spans 15 amino acids. The germline V gene encodes CDR1 MNHEY and CDR2 SVGAGI. The J segment lost 5 bases and the V segment lost 8 bases, leaving 12 bases of the junction unmatched. CDR3 residues: CASASGTGSVETQYF. The CDR3 DNA reads as TGTGCCAGCGCGTCCGGGACAGGGTCGGTTGAGACCCAGTACTTC.

J is TRBJ2-5 and V is TRBV3-1; D is tentatively TRBD1 or TRBD2 (5 bases each). With the DNA end fitting TRBJ2-7 better, the J assignment may be wrong. Germline CDR1 and CDR2: LGHDT and YNNKEL (reference sequence). The CDR3 totals 13 residues. CDR3 coding DNA: TGTGCCAGCAGCAAACGGGACGGCTGCGAGCAGTACTTC. It translates to CASSKRDGCEQYF.

There are a few counts of this clonotype. The V and J genes are TRBV5-1 and TRBJ1-2; D is unclear. The CDR3 has 15 amino acids. V was shortened by 4 bases and J by 6 bases, with 19 bases between the two germline ends. Per the germline V gene, CDR1 is SGHRS and CDR2 is YFSETQ. The CDR3 DNA sequence: TGCGCCAGCAGCCCTGGAGGAGCCGGGGTCGATGGCTACACCTTC. Residues: CASSPGGAGVDGYTF.

There are many counts of this clonotype. The chain has TRBV18 and TRBJ2-5; D gene uncertain. Trimming shortened V by 9 bases and J by 1 base, and 12 bases separated the two germline ends. This CDR3 has 13 amino acids. CDR1 is KGHSH, CDR2 LQKENI, per germline. The CDR3 spells CASSPNSQETQYF. CDR3 DNA: TGTGCCAGTAGTCCCAACAGCCAAGAGACCCAGTACTTC.

The chain recombines TRBV29-1 with TRBJ1-1; D not resolved. Germline V gives CDR1 SQVTM, CDR2 ANQGSEA. The V and J ends lost 2 bases and 0 bases respectively, with 7 bases between them. The CDR3 is made up of 13 amino acids. This CDR3 reads CSVETRVNTEAFF. The CDR3 DNA reads TGCAGCGTTGAAACCAGAGTGAACACTGAAGCTTTCTTT.

This rearrangement joins TRBV6-1 to TRBJ2-4, with D possibly TRBD2 on 6 matching bases. V was clipped by 4 bases and J by 0 bases, with 13 bases between them. The CDR3 is 16 residues long. The germline gives CDR1 MNHNS, CDR2 SASEGT. The CDR3: CASSAVRELAKNIQYF. The CDR3 DNA follows: TGTGCCAGCAGTGCCGTCCGGGAGCTAGCCAAAAACATTCAGTACTTC.

This clonotype was seen more than once but under ten times. The CDR3 here is CASSYSIGTGGTEAFF. The DNA for the CDR3 is TGTGCCAGCAGTTACTCTATCGGGACAGGGGGCACTGAAGCTTTCTTT. The gene calls are TRBV6-5 and TRBJ1-1, with 11 bases aligning to TRBD1. The CDR3 consists of 16 residues. The V and J ends lost 0 bases and 4 bases, in that order; junction bases with no gene match: 4. In germline, CDR1 is MNHEY, CDR2 SVGAGI.

This clonotype was observed a few times. The chain recombines TRBV6-4 with TRBJ2-1; TRBD2 agrees at 8 bases. Near its end, the DNA agrees better with TRBJ2-7, so the J call may be wrong. Germline V lookup: CDR1 MRHNA, CDR2 SNTAGT. This CDR3 contains 16 residues. As DNA, the CDR3 is TGTGCCAGCAGTGAGGTAGCGGGGTCCTCCTACAATGAGCAGTACTTC. Encoded protein: CASSEVAGSSYNEQYF.

This clonotype was seen many times. V usage is TRBV5-5 and J usage is TRBJ1-5; 9 bases are shared with TRBD1. The ends lost 4 bases at V and 0 bases at J; junction bases unmatched: 2. This CDR3 is 15 amino acids long. Germline V gives CDR1 SGHKS, CDR2 YYEKEE (reference sequence). The CDR3: CASSRTGDSNQPQHF. For the CDR3, the DNA is TGTGCCAGCAGCCGGACAGGGGATAGCAATCAGCCCCAGCATTTT. Filled out from reference TRBV5-5 and TRBJ1-5, the complete variable domain reads DAGVTQSPTHLIKTRGQQVTLRCSPISGHKSVSWYQQVLGQGPQFIFQYYEKEERGRGNFPDRFSARQFPNYSSELNVNALLLGDSALYLCASSRTGDSNQPQHFGDGTRLSIL.

V and J are TRBV12-3 or TRBV12-4 and TRBJ2-3; 8 bases align to TRBD2. CDR3 length: 16 amino acids. Germline trimming cut 5 bases from V and 4 bases from J; bases unmatched to any gene: 11. The DNA for the CDR3 is TGTGCCAGCAGTGATAGCGGGACCGTGTTAGCAGATACGCAGTATTTT. Amino acid sequence: CASSDSGTVLADTQYF.

This clonotype has only a few counts. The chain links TRBV6-1 to TRBJ2-1; 7 positions match TRBD2. The CDR3 is made up of 12 amino acids. Germline V CDR1 and CDR2: MNHNS, SASEGT. V dropped 6 bases and J dropped 13; count of bases not matched to a gene: 9. The CDR3 DNA reads TGTGCCAGCAGATACCTAGAGCGGGAACAGTTCTTC. Translated, it gives CASRYLEREQFF.